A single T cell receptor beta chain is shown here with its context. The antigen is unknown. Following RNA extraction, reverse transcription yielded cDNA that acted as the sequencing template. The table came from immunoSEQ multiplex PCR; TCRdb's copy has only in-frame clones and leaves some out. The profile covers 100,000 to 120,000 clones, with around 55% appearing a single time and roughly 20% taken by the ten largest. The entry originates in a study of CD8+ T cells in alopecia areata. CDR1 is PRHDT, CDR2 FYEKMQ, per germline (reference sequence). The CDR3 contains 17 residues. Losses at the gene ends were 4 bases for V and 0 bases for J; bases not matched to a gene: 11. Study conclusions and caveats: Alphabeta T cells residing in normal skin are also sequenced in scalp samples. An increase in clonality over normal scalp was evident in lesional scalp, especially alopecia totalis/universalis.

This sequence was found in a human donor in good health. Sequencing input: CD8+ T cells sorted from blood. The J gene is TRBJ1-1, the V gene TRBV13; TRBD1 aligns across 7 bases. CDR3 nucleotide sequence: TGTGCCAGCAGCTCCGGGACAGAGTCCTTCGTGAACACTGAAGCTTTCTTT. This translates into CASSSGTESFVNTEAFF.